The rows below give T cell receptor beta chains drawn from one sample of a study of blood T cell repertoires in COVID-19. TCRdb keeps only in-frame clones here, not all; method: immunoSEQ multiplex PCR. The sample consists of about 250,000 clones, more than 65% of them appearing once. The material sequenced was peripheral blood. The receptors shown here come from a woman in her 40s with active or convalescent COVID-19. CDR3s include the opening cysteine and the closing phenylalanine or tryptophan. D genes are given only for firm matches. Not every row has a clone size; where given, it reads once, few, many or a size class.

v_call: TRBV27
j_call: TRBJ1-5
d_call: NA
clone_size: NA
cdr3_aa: CASSPGRVSNQPQHF
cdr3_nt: TGTGCCAGCAGCCCCGGGAGGGTTAGCAATCAGCCCCAGCATTTT

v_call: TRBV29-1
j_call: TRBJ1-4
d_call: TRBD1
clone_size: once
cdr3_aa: CSVEGTGDNEKLFF
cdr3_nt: TGCAGCGTTGAAGGGACAGGAGATAATGAAAAACTGTTTTTT

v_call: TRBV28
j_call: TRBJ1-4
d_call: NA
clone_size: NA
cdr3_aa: CASSLGIGGGKLFF
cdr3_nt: TGTGCCAGCAGTTTGGGCATCGGGGGAGGAAAACTGTTTTTT

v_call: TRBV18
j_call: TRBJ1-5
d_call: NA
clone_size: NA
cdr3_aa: CASSVSGNQPQHF
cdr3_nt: TGTGCCAGCTCAGTTTCGGGCAATCAGCCCCAGCATTTT

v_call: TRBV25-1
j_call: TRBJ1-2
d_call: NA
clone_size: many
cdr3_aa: CASSDPGRKVGYTF
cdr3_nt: TGTGCCAGCAGTGACCCGGGTCGGAAGGTCGGCTACACCTTC

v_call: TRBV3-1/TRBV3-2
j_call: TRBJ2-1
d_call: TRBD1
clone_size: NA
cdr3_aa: CASSLQGAFEQFF
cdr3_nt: TGTGCCAGCAGCCTCCAGGGGGCGTTCGAGCAGTTCTTC

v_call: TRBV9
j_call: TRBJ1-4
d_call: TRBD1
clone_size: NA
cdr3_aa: CASSSRDSATNEKLFF
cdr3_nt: TGTGCCAGCAGCTCCCGGGACAGTGCAACTAATGAAAAACTGTTTTTT

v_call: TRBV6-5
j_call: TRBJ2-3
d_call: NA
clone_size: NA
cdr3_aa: CASSRASGTDTQYF
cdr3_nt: TGTGCCAGCAGCCGAGCTAGCGGCACAGATACGCAGTATTTT

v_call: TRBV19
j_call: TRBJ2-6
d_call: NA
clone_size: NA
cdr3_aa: CASTSGGSGANVLTF
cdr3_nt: TGTGCCAGTACCTCAGGGGGGTCTGGGGCCAACGTCCTGACTTTC

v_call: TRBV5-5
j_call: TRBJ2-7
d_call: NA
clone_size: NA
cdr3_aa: CASSGDLGVREQYF
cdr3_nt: TGTGCCAGCAGCGGGGACTTGGGGGTCCGCGAGCAGTACTTC

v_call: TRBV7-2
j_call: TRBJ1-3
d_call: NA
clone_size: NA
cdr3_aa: CASSFRQANTIYF
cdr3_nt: TGTGCCAGCAGCTTCCGACAGGCAAACACCATATATTTT

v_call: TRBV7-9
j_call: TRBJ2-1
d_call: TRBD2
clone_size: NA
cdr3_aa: CASSLPMTSGAYNEQFF
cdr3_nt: TGTGCCAGCAGCTTACCCATGACTAGCGGGGCTTACAATGAGCAGTTCTTC

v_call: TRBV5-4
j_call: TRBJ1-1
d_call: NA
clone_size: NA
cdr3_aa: CASSRGPRGNTEAFF
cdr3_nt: TGTGCCAGCAGCCGGGGCCCCAGGGGGAACACTGAAGCTTTCTTT

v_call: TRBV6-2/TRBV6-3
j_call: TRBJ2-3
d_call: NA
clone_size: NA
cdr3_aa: CASSYLGVGADTQYF
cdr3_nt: TGTGCCAGCAGTTATCTCGGGGTTGGGGCAGATACGCAGTATTTT

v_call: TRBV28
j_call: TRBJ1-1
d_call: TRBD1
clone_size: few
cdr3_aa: CASSTGGAATEAFF
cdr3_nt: TGTGCCAGCAGCACAGGGGGCGCGGCCACTGAAGCTTTCTTT

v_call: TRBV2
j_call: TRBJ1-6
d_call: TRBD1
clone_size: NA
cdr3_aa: CASRTGVEGSPLHF
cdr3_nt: TGTGCCAGCAGAACAGGGGTCGAGGGTTCACCCCTCCACTTT

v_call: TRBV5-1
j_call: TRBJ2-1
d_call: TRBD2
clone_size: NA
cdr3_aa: CASSLVGSGGSSYNEQFF
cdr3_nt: TGCGCCAGCAGCTTGGTGGGCAGCGGGGGGAGCTCCTACAATGAGCAGTTCTTC

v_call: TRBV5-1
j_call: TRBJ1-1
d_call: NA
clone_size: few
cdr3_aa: CASSPGGGAGTEAFF
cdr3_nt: TGCGCCAGCAGCCCGGGCGGAGGGGCGGGCACTGAAGCTTTCTTT

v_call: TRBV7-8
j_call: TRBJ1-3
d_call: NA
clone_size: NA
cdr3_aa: CASSHVVREGTGNTIYF
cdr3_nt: TGTGCCAGCAGCCACGTCGTGCGGGAGGGGACTGGAAACACCATATATTTT

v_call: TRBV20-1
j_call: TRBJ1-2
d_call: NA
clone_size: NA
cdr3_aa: CSQRGNGYTF
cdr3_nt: TGCAGTCAACGGGGAAATGGCTACACCTTC

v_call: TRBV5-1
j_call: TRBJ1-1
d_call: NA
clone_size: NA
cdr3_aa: CASSLEGPQGTEAFF
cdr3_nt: TGCGCCAGCAGCTTGGAAGGCCCCCAGGGCACTGAAGCTTTCTTT

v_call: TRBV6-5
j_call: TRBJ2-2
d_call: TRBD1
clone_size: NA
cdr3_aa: CASSKNRGPGELFF
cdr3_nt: TGTGCCAGCAGTAAAAACAGGGGGCCCGGGGAGCTGTTTTTT

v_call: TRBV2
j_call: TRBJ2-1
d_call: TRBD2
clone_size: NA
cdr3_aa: CASSEIGGGSQFF
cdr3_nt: TGTGCCAGCAGTGAAATCGGGGGGGGATCACAGTTCTTC

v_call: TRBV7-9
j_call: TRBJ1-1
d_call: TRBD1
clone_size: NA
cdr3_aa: CASSFGQVNTEAFF
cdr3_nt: TGTGCCAGCAGCTTTGGACAGGTGAACACTGAAGCTTTCTTT

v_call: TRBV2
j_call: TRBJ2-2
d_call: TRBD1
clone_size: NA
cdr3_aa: CASRRGRGTGELFF
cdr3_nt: TGTGCCAGCAGGAGGGGGCGCGGCACCGGGGAGCTGTTTTTT

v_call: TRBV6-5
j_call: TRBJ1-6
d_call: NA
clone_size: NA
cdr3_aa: CASGVTVHNSPLHF
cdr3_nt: TGTGCCAGCGGGGTGACAGTACATAATTCACCCCTCCACTTT

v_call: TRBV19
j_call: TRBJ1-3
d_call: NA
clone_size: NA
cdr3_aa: CASRLGFSGNTIYF
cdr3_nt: TGTGCCAGTAGACTGGGCTTCTCTGGAAACACCATATATTTT

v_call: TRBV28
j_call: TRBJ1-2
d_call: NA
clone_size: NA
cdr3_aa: CASSLAGGGAASYYGYTF
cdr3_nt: TGTGCCAGCAGTTTAGCGGGGGGAGGGGCGGCATCATACTATGGCTACACCTTC

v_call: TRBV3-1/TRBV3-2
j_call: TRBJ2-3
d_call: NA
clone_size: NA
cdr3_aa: CASSPLGRTPDTQYF
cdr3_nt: TGTGCCAGCAGCCCCCTGGGGAGGACTCCAGATACGCAGTATTTT

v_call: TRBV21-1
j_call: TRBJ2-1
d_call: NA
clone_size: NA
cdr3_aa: CASSKDTGADEQFF
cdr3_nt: TGTGCCAGCAGCAAAGATACAGGGGCCGATGAGCAGTTCTTC

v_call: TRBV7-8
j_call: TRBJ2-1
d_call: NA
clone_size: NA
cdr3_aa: CASSLNRLYNEQFF
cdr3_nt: TGTGCCAGCAGCTTAAACAGGCTCTACAATGAGCAGTTCTTC

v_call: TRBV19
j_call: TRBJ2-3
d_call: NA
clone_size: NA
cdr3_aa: CASRRDTTDTQYF
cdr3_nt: TGTGCCAGTAGGAGGGACACCACAGATACGCAGTATTTT

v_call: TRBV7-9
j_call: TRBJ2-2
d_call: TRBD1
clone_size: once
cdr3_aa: CASSLSGTGWIGELFF
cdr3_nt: TGTGCCAGCAGCTTATCCGGGACAGGGTGGATCGGGGAGCTGTTTTTT